Shown below are 27 T cell receptor beta chains from a single sample sequenced in a study of Graves' ophthalmopathy and Graves' hyperthyroidism. Transcripts of RNA were the source for amplifying TCR beta CDR3 regions. Following a first-round RT-PCR that used HTBI primers, a second-round multiplex PCR was carried out. TCRdb ran MiXCR on the multiplex PCR reads and lists one entry per CDR3 protein. The table shows approximately 640,000 distinct CDR3 sequences, with 35% to 45% occurring only once. The source material was peripheral blood. The source of these receptors is an adult man with Graves' ophthalmopathy.

This chain uses TRBV15 with TRBJ2-5; TRBD2 agrees at 10 bases. CDR1 is LNHNV and CDR2 is YYDKDF in the germline V gene (reference sequence). The CDR3 extends over 16 amino acids. J lost 0 bases, V lost 0 bases, and 1 base had no gene match. For the CDR3, the DNA is TGTGCCACCAGCAGAGATGGACTAGCGGACCAAGAGACCCAGTACTTC. This encodes CATSRDGLADQETQYF.

This clonotype was seen more than once but under ten times. The V call is TRBV9, the J call TRBJ2-5; maybe TRBD1 (6 bases). The CDR3 is made up of 13 amino acids. The ends were cut back, 3 bases at V and 7 bases at J, with 13 bases in the middle. Germline CDR1 is SGDLS and CDR2 is YYNGEE. CDR3 sequence (DNA): TGTGCCAGCAGCGGGGGGCGTGGTGGGACCCAGTACTTC. Translating it yields CASSGGRGGTQYF.

As regards this clonotype: A much larger clone lies a single base off, so this may be a read error. The chain uses TRBV11-3 and TRBJ1-1; D may be TRBD1 (5 bases). This CDR3 spans 15 amino acids. Germline loops: CDR1 SGHNT, CDR2 YENEEA. DNA of the CDR3: TGTACCAGCAGTAATGACAGACGAAGGAACACTGAAGCTTTCTTT. Translated, it gives CTSSNDRRRNTEAFF.

This clonotype came up once. Germline and junction disagree at one end, which may indicate a read error. The rearrangement links TRBV19 to TRBJ2-7; D possibly corresponds to TRBD2 (6 bases). Germline V gene lookup returns CDR1 LNHDA and CDR2 SQIVND (reference sequence). The CDR3 consists of 15 residues. CDR3 region: CASSIVADNSYEQCF. CDR3 coding DNA: TGTGCCAGTAGTATAGTAGCGGACAACTCCTACGAGCAGTGCTTC.

This clonotype was seen many times. This sequence joins TRBV10-3 and TRBJ1-2; D is ambiguous. The V gene's germline CDR1 is ENHRY and CDR2 SYGVKD. Trimming took 0 bases from V and 8 from J, leaving 13 bases between them. The CDR3 length is 14 residues. The DNA for the CDR3 is TGTGCCATCAGTGAGTCAGTGCAGCCTTGGGGCTACACCTTC. It yields the protein CAISESVQPWGYTF.

At least ten counts were recorded for this clonotype. V and J are TRBV5-1 and TRBJ1-2; the D is unclear. CDR3 size: 12 residues. CDR1 and CDR2 (germline): SGHRS, YFSETQ. V was clipped by 4 bases and J by 4 bases, with 8 bases between them. In DNA, the CDR3 is TGCGCCAGCAGCGGTCAGAGCTATGGCTACACCTTC. Translation gives CASSGQSYGYTF.

This clonotype occurred a few times. The V and J genes are TRBV19 and TRBJ2-7, with 11 bases aligning to TRBD2. The ends lost 4 bases at V and 2 bases at J; junction bases unmatched: 10. Germline CDR1 LNHDA, CDR2 SQIVND (reference sequence). The CDR3 runs 17 residues. CDR3 coding DNA: TGTGCCAGTAGTACCAACCTTGGACTAGCGGGCACCTACGAGCAGTACTTC. This encodes CASSTNLGLAGTYEQYF.

The sample holds many counts of this clonotype. The chain is built from TRBV7-9 and TRBJ1-2; D not certain. The germline V and J ends were trimmed by 3 bases and 5 bases, with 13 bases remaining between them. Germline V CDR1 and CDR2: SEHNR, FQNEAQ (reference sequence). The CDR3 is 14 residues long. DNA of the CDR3: TGTGCCAGCAGCTTTTCACCCCAAGGGTATGGCTACACCTTC. Translation gives CASSFSPQGYGYTF.

This clonotype was observed a handful of times. The CDR3 sequence is CAWSRNRGELFF. CDR3 nucleotides: TGTGCCTGGAGTCGTAACAGGGGGGAGCTGTTTTTT. This chain connects TRBV30 to TRBJ2-2; tentative D call: TRBD1 (5 bases). The CDR3 runs to 12 residues. Trimming shortened V by 2 bases and J by 8 bases, and 9 bases separated the two germline ends. Germline V gene lookup returns CDR1 GTSNPN and CDR2 SVGIG (reference sequence).

The sample holds a few counts of this clonotype. V is TRBV5-6 and J is TRBJ1-6; D gene ambiguous. The germline gives CDR1 SGHDT, CDR2 YYEEEE. The V and J ends lost 0 bases and 4 bases respectively, with 11 bases between them. The CDR3 has 16 residues. CDR3 amino acids: CASSLDGPGYNSPLHF. Here the CDR3 DNA reads TGTGCCAGCAGCTTGGATGGGCCAGGTTATAATTCACCCCTCCACTTT.

The rearrangement links TRBV2 to TRBJ2-7; D may match TRBD1 or TRBD2 (5 bases each). Per germline, CDR1 SNHLY and CDR2 FYNNEI. The CDR3 runs 14 residues. V was clipped by 4 bases and J by 3 bases, with 13 bases between them. This CDR3 reads CASSAGRIFYEQYF. The CDR3 nucleotides are TGTGCCAGCAGTGCGGGACGGATCTTCTACGAGCAGTACTTC.

This clonotype was counted at least ten times. V usage is TRBV19 and J usage is TRBJ1-6, with a possible D match to TRBD1 (5 bases). The CDR3 loop spans 15 amino acids. Germline loops: CDR1 LNHDA, CDR2 SQIVND (reference sequence). With 4 bases removed from V and 4 bases from J, the gap between germline ends came to 11 bases. CDR3 region: CASSTTDRYNSPLHF. As DNA, the CDR3 is TGTGCCAGTAGTACAACCGACAGATATAATTCACCCCTCCACTTT.

The J gene is TRBJ2-2, the V gene TRBV19, with D hard to call. This CDR3 is built from 15 residues. Germline CDR1 reads LNHDA; CDR2 reads SQIVND (reference sequence). V was cut by 5 bases and J by 2 bases, with 12 bases left in between. The CDR3 DNA reads TGTGCCAGTAGTTCAGGCGTTGGAAACACCGGGGAGCTGTTTTTT. Translating gives CASSSGVGNTGELFF.

Here the CDR3 reads CAWSRGHSNTEAFF. The CDR3, as DNA: TGTGCCTGGAGTAGGGGACACTCGAACACTGAAGCTTTCTTT. The chain couples TRBV30 to TRBJ1-1, with TRBD1 as a possible D gene (6 bases). Trimming pared 2 bases from V and 1 base from J, leaving 11 bases between. Germline lookup yields CDR1 GTSNPN and CDR2 SVGIG (reference sequence). This CDR3 contains 14 residues.

The sample holds many counts of this clonotype. The chain links TRBV19 to TRBJ2-2; TRBD2 matches 10 bases. The CDR3 is 17 residues long. V shed 1 base and J 7 bases; nucleotides not matched to a gene: 9. Germline CDR1 is LNHDA and CDR2 is SQIVND (reference sequence). CDR3 nucleotide sequence: TGTGCCAGTAGTATAGTCGCCCTAGCGGGAGTGGGCGGGGAGCTGTTTTTT. Amino acid sequence: CASSIVALAGVGGELFF.

J is TRBJ1-2 and V is TRBV4-2, with 7 bases aligning to TRBD1. The J segment lost 4 bases and the V segment lost 6 bases, leaving 8 bases of the junction unmatched. The CDR3 has 14 residues. Germline-derived CDR1 and CDR2 are LGHNA and YNFKEQ. CDR3 residues: CASRGGGAGYGYTF. The CDR3 coding sequence is TGTGCCAGCAGGGGAGGGGGCGCCGGCTATGGCTACACCTTC.

This clonotype was seen only a few times. At one end, the junction sequence differs from germline, possibly due to a read error. The CDR3 DNA reads as TGCGCCAGCAGCCAAGAAGGCACAGGGCTTTCCTACGAGCAGTACTTC. Protein sequence: CASSQEGTGLSYEQYF. The chain combines TRBV7-9 with TRBJ2-7; D is possibly TRBD1 (6 bases). Looked up from germline, CDR1 is SEHNR and CDR2 is FQNEAQ (reference sequence). The length of the CDR3 is 16 residues.

There are a few counts of this clonotype. V gene TRBV24-1 combines with J gene TRBJ1-2; 8 positions agree with TRBD1. Germline values: CDR1 KGHDR, CDR2 SFDVKD. The CDR3 length is 15 residues. V lost 12 bases and J lost 7; bases outside the gene matches: 18. As DNA, the CDR3 is TGTGCCGGAAGACCCGCGGACAGGGTAGACTCTGGCTACACCTTC. Its translation is CAGRPADRVDSGYTF.

The chain's CDR3 is CASSIPETDEQYF. CDR3 nucleotide sequence: TGTGCCAGTAGTATACCGGAAACGGACGAGCAGTACTTC. The chain is built from TRBV19 and TRBJ2-7; the D is unclear. Per germline, CDR1 LNHDA and CDR2 SQIVND (reference sequence). Deletions cut 2 bases from V and 5 bases from J, with 10 bases between. The CDR3 is 13 residues long.

This chain connects TRBV5-1 to TRBJ1-1, with D possibly being TRBD1 (5 bases). The CDR3 has 14 residues. Germline V gene data show CDR1 as SGHRS and CDR2 as YFSETQ. With 1 base removed from V and 1 base from J, the gap between germline ends came to 8 bases. CDR3 in DNA: TGCGCCAGCAGCTTGAGGGACGGGAACACTGAAGCTTTCTTT. Residues: CASSLRDGNTEAFF.

This clonotype was counted at least ten times. One junction end does not reproduce the germline sequence, and a read error may be involved. The V and J genes are TRBV10-3 and TRBJ1-4; D is unresolved. Germline-derived CDR1 and CDR2 are ENHRY and SYGVKD. CDR3 length equals 12 residues. CDR3 nucleotide sequence: TGTGCCATCAGGTCCCTAAATGGAAAACTGTTTTTT. Translating gives CAIRSLNGKLFF.

This clonotype occurred many times. V is TRBV2 and J is TRBJ2-2, with D maybe TRBD2 (6 bases). The V end lost 10 bases, the J end lost 7 bases, and 16 bases lay between the germline ends. The germline CDR1 and CDR2 sequences are SNHLY and FYNNEI. This CDR3 has 13 residues. The CDR3 reads CANTPRGNGELFF. CDR3 bases: TGTGCCAACACCCCCCGGGGGAACGGGGAGCTGTTTTTT.

This chain joins TRBV9 and TRBJ2-7; no reliable D call. Near its end, the DNA agrees better with TRBJ2-1, so the J call may be wrong. The germline gives CDR1 SGDLS, CDR2 YYNGEE. This CDR3 has 12 amino acids. CDR3 protein: CASSVSLNEQFF. In DNA form, the CDR3 reads TGTGCCAGCAGTGTAAGCCTCAATGAGCAGTTCTTC.

This clonotype occurred many times. The chain links TRBV19 to TRBJ1-2, with D maybe TRBD1 (6 bases). The ends were cut back, 3 bases at V and 3 bases at J, with 8 bases in the middle. Germline V lookup: CDR1 LNHDA, CDR2 SQIVND (reference sequence). The CDR3 loop spans 13 amino acids. Written as DNA, the CDR3 is TGTGCCAGTAGTATGAGGGGGGACTATGGCTACACCTTC. This codes for CASSMRGDYGYTF.

This clonotype was detected only a few times. The chain links TRBV7-9 to TRBJ2-5; 10 bases map to TRBD2. The J call is uncertain, as TRBJ2-1 better fits the DNA end. Germline CDR1 SEHNR, CDR2 FQNEAQ (reference sequence). The CDR3 contains 15 residues. The CDR3, as DNA: TGTGCCAGCAGCCCCCTCGGGGTAGCGGGAGGTGAGCAGTTCTTC. It is translated as CASSPLGVAGGEQFF.

The chain is built from TRBV4-1 and TRBJ2-7, with D perhaps given as TRBD1 or TRBD2 (5 bases each). This CDR3 has 18 residues. Trimming left V 0 bases short and J 1 base short, with 19 bases between. The germline V gene has CDR1 MGHRA and CDR2 YSYEKL. The CDR3: CASSQDGALGDGSYEQYF. For the CDR3, the DNA is TGCGCCAGCAGCCAAGATGGAGCCCTGGGGGACGGTTCCTACGAGCAGTACTTC.

This clonotype was observed at least ten times. This chain joins TRBV19 and TRBJ1-1, with TRBD1 identical over 9 bases. Germline loops: CDR1 LNHDA, CDR2 SQIVND (reference sequence). J lost 4 bases, V lost 7 bases, and 7 bases had no gene match. The CDR3 has 14 residues. CDR3 DNA sequence: TGTGCCAGTATCACAGGGGGCGGCGTCACTGAAGCTTTCTTT. This encodes CASITGGGVTEAFF.